Following are 16 T cell receptor beta chains from one sample sequenced in a study of beta chain features in type 1 diabetes. Expressed TCRB transcripts were sequenced after all isolated RNA was converted to cDNA. The assay was immunoSEQ multiplex PCR, and TCRdb's table has in-frame clones only and misses some. The data hold a few hundred thousand clones, with roughly 12% observed a single time. The source material was naive CD4+ T cells from blood. All receptors derive from a man between 18 and 35 years old in good health.

The sample holds a few counts of this clone. The gene calls are TRBV25-1 and TRBJ1-1; D ambiguous. V was trimmed by 5 bases and J by 0 bases, leaving 10 bases between them. Germline V gene sequence: CDR1 MGHDK, CDR2 SYGVNS. The CDR3 covers 14 residues. CDR3 region: CASSPRLMNTEAFF. Written as DNA, the CDR3 is TGTGCCAGCAGTCCGCGGCTCATGAACACTGAAGCTTTCTTT.

This clone was counted only a few times. The V gene is TRBV5-1, the J gene TRBJ2-7; 7 bases agree with TRBD2. Losses at the gene ends were 2 bases for V and 2 bases for J; bases not matched to a gene: 4. The CDR3 sequence is 14 residues long. CDR1 is SGHRS and CDR2 is YFSETQ in the germline V gene. Written as DNA, the CDR3 is TGCGCCAGCAGCTTTTTAGCGGGCCCCTACGAGCAGTACTTC. Translating it yields CASSFLAGPYEQYF.

The V gene is TRBV6-6, the J gene TRBJ2-5; the D is unclear. V lost 6 bases and J lost 0, with 11 bases in between. The germline gives CDR1 MNHNY, CDR2 SVGAGI (reference sequence). The CDR3 consists of 14 residues. The CDR3 DNA follows: TGTGCCAGCAGACAACAACCAAACCAAGAGACCCAGTACTTC. Amino acids: CASRQQPNQETQYF.

The J gene is TRBJ2-7, the V gene TRBV5-1, with TRBD1 matching 10 bases. The V and J ends lost 4 bases and 2 bases, in that order; junction bases with no gene match: 3. The CDR3 covers 14 residues. Germline CDR1 SGHRS, CDR2 YFSETQ. The CDR3 protein is CASSAGQGAYEQYF. Written as DNA, the CDR3 is TGCGCCAGCAGCGCCGGACAGGGGGCCTACGAGCAGTACTTC. The full variable domain, in which reference TRBV5-1 and TRBJ2-7 provide the parts outside the CDR3, is KAGVTQTPRYLIKTRGQQVTLSCSPISGHRSVSWYQQTPGQGLQFLFEYFSETQRNKGNFPGRFSGRQFSNSRSEMNVSTLELGDSALYLCASSAGQGAYEQYFGPGTRLTVT.

Ten or more counts support this clone. This rearrangement joins TRBV23-1 to TRBJ2-5, with D perhaps matching TRBD2 (5 bases). TRBV23-1 is an ORF; its function is uncertain. This CDR3 has 17 residues. The V and J ends lost 0 bases and 5 bases respectively, with 19 bases between them. The CDR3 nucleotides read TGCGCCAGCAGTCAATCGAGACAAGACGGGGAAAGGGAGACCCAGTACTTC. It codes for CASSQSRQDGERETQYF.

A few counts support this clone. The V and J genes are TRBV18 and TRBJ1-2; possible D gene TRBD1, 6 bases. Trimming left V 0 bases short and J 5 bases short, with 10 bases between. The germline V gene has CDR1 KGHSH and CDR2 LQKENI. There are 14 residues in the CDR3. The CDR3: CASSPPGQTYGYTF. The CDR3 DNA reads as TGTGCCAGCTCACCACCTGGACAGACTTATGGCTACACCTTC.

The V call is TRBV5-1, the J call TRBJ2-3; D is possibly TRBD2 (6 bases). Trimming removed 0 bases from V and 2 bases from J, with 10 bases in between. The CDR3 contains 15 residues. The germline V gene has CDR1 SGHRS and CDR2 YFSETQ. CDR3 amino acids: CASSLGSGSTDTQYF. As DNA, the CDR3 is TGCGCCAGCAGCTTGGGTAGCGGCTCCACAGATACGCAGTATTTT.

The rearrangement links TRBV11-2 to TRBJ1-2; 10 nucleotides align to TRBD1. CDR1 SGHAT and CDR2 FQNNGV come from the germline V gene. V lost 4 bases to trimming and J lost 3 bases; unmatched junction nucleotides: 5. The CDR3 runs 15 residues. The CDR3, as DNA: TGTGCCAGCAGCTCCGGGACAGGGGAGGACTATGGCTACACCTTC. Residues: CASSSGTGEDYGYTF.

This chain connects TRBV21-1 to TRBJ2-2; the D segment call TRBD1 is taken from the table without a DNA check. TRBV21-1 is given as a pseudogene. The CDR3 has 19 amino acids. CDR3 nucleotide sequence: TGTGCCAGCACCAAACCAATACCCATGGACAGGGGAAACACCGGGGAGCTGTTTTTT. It translates to CASTKPIPMDRGNTGELFF.

The sample holds a few counts of this clone. J is TRBJ2-2 and V is TRBV7-9, with D maybe TRBD2 (6 bases). The germline V gene has CDR1 SEHNR and CDR2 FQNEAQ (reference sequence). This CDR3 region has 16 residues. Trimming took 3 bases from V and 2 from J, leaving 13 bases between them. DNA for the CDR3: TGTGCCAGCAGCTTTCCACGGGGAGGCAACACCGGGGAGCTGTTTTTT. This codes for CASSFPRGGNTGELFF.

This clone showed up just a few times. This chain connects TRBV7-3 to TRBJ1-3, with D tentatively TRBD1 (5 bases). V was cut by 6 bases and J by 0 bases, with 18 bases left in between. The germline V gene encodes CDR1 SGHTA and CDR2 FQGTGA. The CDR3 runs 17 residues. Here the CDR3 reads CASSINGGGVSGNTIYF. The CDR3 bases are TGTGCCAGCAGTATTAACGGTGGAGGGGTCTCTGGAAACACCATATATTTT.

This clone appeared a few times. The rearrangement joins TRBV7-7 to TRBJ2-5, with 7 bases lining up with TRBD2. V shed 5 bases, J shed 2 bases, and the junction held 11 bases outside the gene matches. Germline V gives CDR1 SSHAT, CDR2 FNYEAQ (reference sequence). The CDR3 consists of 16 residues. The DNA for the CDR3 is TGTGCCAGCAGCCGTAACCCTCTCGGGGGGCAAGAGACCCAGTACTTC. It yields the protein CASSRNPLGGQETQYF.

The rearrangement uses TRBV6-6 and TRBJ2-7, with D possibly TRBD1 on 5 matching bases. The V end lost 8 bases, the J end lost 1 base, and 9 bases lay between the germline ends. This CDR3 spans 12 amino acids. The germline gives CDR1 MNHNY, CDR2 SVGAGI (reference sequence). CDR3 sequence reads: CASQTASYEQYF. The CDR3 DNA sequence: TGTGCCAGCCAGACAGCTTCCTACGAGCAGTACTTC.

This clone was counted between two and nine times. This chain links TRBV9 with TRBJ1-4; possible D gene TRBD1, 5 bases. V lost 0 bases and J lost 7, with 10 bases in between. CDR1 is SGDLS, CDR2 YYNGEE, per germline. This CDR3 has 14 residues. For the CDR3, the DNA is TGTGCCAGCAGCGTAGAGGTTGGGGCTGAAAAACTGTTTTTT. This sequence encodes CASSVEVGAEKLFF.

This clone turned up a few times. The rearrangement joins TRBV5-1 to TRBJ2-3; D might be TRBD2 (5 bases). Trimming cost V 4 bases and J 5 bases, with 17 bases left between them. The CDR3 covers 15 residues. Per the germline V gene, CDR1 is SGHRS and CDR2 is YFSETQ. The CDR3 region has the DNA TGCGCCAGCAGCCCGGCTACACAACGGGGAGATACGCAGTATTTT. Encoded protein: CASSPATQRGDTQYF.

This rearrangement joins TRBV4-2 to TRBJ1-2; TRBD1 agrees at 7 bases. Germline loops: CDR1 LGHNA, CDR2 YNFKEQ. This CDR3 is built from 14 residues. V lost 0 bases to trimming and J lost 7 bases; unmatched junction nucleotides: 5. The DNA for the CDR3 is TGTGCCAGCAGCCAAGATGACAGGGTTAGTGGCTACACCTTC. Translation: CASSQDDRVSGYTF.